This note documents a single T cell receptor (beta chain) sequence. Using its own MiXCR run on the 5' RACE reads, TCRdb lists one record per CDR3 protein. The data show just over 60,000 distinct CDR3 sequences, with around 10% seen just once and 0.95% to 1.3% held by the top ten. This entry is derived from a study of T-cell memory formation after mild COVID-19. J was trimmed by 5 bases and V by 6 bases; bases with no gene match: 7. The CDR3 is 15 amino acids. This clonotype originated in a man aged 18 to 29 who had mild COVID-19 (a few samples of this study predate the infection). Cell type and time point are not known. V usage is TRBV12-3 or TRBV12-4 and J usage is TRBJ2-5; 12 nucleotides match TRBD2. Material for sequencing was PBMCs or a T cell subset sorted from them (not recorded which). The CDR3 nucleotides are TGTGCCAGCAGGAACCTAGCGGGGGGGCAGGAGACCCAGTACTTC. This codes for CASRNLAGGQETQYF.